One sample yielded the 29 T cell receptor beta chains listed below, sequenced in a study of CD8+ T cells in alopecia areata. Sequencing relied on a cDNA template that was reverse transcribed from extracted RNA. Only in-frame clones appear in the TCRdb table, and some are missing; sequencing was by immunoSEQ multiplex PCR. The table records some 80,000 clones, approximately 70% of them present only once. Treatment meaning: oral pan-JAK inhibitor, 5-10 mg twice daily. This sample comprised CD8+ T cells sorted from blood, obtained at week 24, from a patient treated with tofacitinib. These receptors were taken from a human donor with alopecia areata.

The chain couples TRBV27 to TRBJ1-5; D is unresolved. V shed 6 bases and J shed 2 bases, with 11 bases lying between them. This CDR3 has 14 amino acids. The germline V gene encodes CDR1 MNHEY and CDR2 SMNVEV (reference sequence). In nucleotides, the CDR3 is TGTGCCAGCAGACCCGGGGTGGGCAATCAGCCCCAGCATTTT. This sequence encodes CASRPGVGNQPQHF.

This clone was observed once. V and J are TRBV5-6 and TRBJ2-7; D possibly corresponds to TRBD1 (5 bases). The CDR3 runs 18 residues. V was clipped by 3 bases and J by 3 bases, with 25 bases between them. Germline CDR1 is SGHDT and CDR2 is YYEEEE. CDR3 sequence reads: CASSSPSGSGINSYEQYF. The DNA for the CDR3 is TGTGCCAGCAGCTCGCCTTCTGGGTCAGGGATAAATAGCTACGAGCAGTACTTC.

CDR3 residues: CAWSVWERANVLTF. In nucleotides, the CDR3 is TGTGCCTGGAGTGTCTGGGAGAGGGCCAACGTCCTGACTTTC. The rearrangement uses TRBV30 and TRBJ2-6; the D gene is possibly TRBD2 (5 bases). Trimming stripped 0 bases from V and 5 bases from J, with 8 bases between. Looked up from germline, CDR1 is GTSNPN and CDR2 is SVGIG (reference sequence). This CDR3 is built from 14 residues.

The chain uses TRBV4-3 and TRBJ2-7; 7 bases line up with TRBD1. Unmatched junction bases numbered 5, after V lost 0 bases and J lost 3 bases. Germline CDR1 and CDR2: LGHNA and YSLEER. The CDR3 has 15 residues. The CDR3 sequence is CASSQDRGQIYEQYF. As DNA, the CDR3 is TGCGCCAGCAGCCAAGATAGGGGACAGATCTACGAGCAGTACTTC.

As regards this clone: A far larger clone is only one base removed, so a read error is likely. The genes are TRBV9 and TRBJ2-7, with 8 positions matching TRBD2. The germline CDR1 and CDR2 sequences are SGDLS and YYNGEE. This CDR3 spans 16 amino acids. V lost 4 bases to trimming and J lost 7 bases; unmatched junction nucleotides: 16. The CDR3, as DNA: TGTGCCAGCAGCCCCTACCTAGCGGGTTCTTACAATGAGCAGTACTTC. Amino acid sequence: CASSPYLAGSYNEQYF.

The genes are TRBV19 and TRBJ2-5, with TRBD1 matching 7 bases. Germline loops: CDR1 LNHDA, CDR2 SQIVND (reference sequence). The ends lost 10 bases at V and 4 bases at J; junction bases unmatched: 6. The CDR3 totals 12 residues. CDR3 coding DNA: TGTGCCACCCGGGACAGTCGAGAGACCCAGTACTTC. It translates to CATRDSRETQYF.

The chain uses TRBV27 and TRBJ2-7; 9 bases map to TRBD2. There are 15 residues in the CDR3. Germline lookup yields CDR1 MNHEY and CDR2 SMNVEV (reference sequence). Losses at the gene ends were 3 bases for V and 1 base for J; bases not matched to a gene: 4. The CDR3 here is CASSFMTSGSYEQYF. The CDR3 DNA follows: TGTGCCAGCAGTTTTATGACTAGCGGTTCCTACGAGCAGTACTTC.

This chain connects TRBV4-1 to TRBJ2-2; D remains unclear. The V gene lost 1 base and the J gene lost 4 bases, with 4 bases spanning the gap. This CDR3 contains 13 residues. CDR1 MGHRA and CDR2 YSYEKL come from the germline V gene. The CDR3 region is CASSQAVTGELFF. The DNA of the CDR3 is TGCGCCAGCAGCCAAGCGGTCACCGGGGAGCTGTTTTTT.

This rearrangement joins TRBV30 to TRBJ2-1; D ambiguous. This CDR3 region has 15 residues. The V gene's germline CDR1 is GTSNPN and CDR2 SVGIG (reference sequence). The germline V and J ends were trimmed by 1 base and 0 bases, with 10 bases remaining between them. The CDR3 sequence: CAWSGQASSYNEQFF. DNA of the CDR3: TGTGCCTGGAGTGGGCAGGCTAGCTCCTACAATGAGCAGTTCTTC. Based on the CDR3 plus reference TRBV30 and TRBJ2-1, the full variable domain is SQTIHQWPATLVQPVGSPLSLECTVEGTSNPNLYWYRQAAGRGLQLLFYSVGIGQISSEVPQNLSASRPQDRQFILSSKKLLLSDSGFYLCAWSGQASSYNEQFFGPGTRLTVL.

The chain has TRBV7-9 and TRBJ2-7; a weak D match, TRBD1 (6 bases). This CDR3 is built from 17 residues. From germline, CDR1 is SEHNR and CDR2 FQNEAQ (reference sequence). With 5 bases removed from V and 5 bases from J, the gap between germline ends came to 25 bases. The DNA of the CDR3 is TGTGCCAGCAGCGAATCCTTAGGGACACAAAAGCCCCACGAGCAGTACTTC. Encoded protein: CASSESLGTQKPHEQYF.

The CDR3 coding sequence is TGTGCCAGCAGCCGACAGGAAGGATATCGAAGTGGCTACACCTTC. It translates to CASSRQEGYRSGYTF. This sequence joins TRBV7-9 and TRBJ1-2, with a tentative D call TRBD1 (6 bases). With 5 bases removed from V and 7 bases from J, the gap between germline ends came to 20 bases. This CDR3 has 15 amino acids. The germline V gene encodes CDR1 SEHNR and CDR2 FQNEAQ (reference sequence).

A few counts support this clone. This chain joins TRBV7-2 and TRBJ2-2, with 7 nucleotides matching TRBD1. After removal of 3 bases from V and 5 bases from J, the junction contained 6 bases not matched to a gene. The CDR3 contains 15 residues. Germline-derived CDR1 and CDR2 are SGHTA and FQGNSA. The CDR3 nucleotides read TGTGCCAGCAGCTTGGTGGTCAGGGGGACCGGGGAGCTGTTTTTT. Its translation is CASSLVVRGTGELFF.

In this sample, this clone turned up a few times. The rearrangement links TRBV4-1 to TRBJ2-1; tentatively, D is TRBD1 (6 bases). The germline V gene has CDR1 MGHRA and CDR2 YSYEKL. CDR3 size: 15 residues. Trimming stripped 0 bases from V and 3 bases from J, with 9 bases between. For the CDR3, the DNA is TGCGCCAGCAGCCAAGACCGGGACAACTACAATGAGCAGTTCTTC. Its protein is CASSQDRDNYNEQFF.

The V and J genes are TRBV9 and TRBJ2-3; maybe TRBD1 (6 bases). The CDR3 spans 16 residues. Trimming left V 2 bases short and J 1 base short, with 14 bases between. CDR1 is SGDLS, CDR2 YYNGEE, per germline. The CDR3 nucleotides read TGTGCCAGCAGCGTGAGTCCAGGGGTCGGCACAGATACGCAGTATTTT. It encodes CASSVSPGVGTDTQYF.

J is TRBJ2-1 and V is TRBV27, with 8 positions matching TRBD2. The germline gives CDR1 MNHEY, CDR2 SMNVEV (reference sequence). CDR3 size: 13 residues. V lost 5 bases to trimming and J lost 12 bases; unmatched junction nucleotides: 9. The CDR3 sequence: CASSAPGLVGQFF. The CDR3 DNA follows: TGTGCCAGCAGTGCACCGGGACTAGTGGGGCAGTTCTTC.

The CDR3 sequence is CASSVGTSGYEQYF. The DNA of the CDR3 is TGTGCCAGCAGCGTAGGGACTAGCGGCTACGAGCAGTACTTC. The V and J genes are TRBV9 and TRBJ2-7; 10 bases fit TRBD2. The V and J ends lost 0 bases and 3 bases, in that order; junction bases with no gene match: 0. The germline CDR1 and CDR2 sequences are SGDLS and YYNGEE. The CDR3 loop spans 14 amino acids.

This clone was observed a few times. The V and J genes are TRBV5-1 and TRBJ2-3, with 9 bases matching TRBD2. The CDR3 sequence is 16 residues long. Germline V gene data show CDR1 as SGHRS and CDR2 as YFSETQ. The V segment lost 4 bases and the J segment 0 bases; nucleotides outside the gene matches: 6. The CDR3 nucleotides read TGCGCCAGCAGCGAGGGACTAGCTCCTAGCACAGATACGCAGTATTTT. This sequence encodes CASSEGLAPSTDTQYF.

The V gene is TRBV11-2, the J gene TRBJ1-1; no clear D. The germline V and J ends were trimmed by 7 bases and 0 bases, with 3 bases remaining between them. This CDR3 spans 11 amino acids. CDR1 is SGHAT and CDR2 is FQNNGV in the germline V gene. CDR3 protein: CASTLNTEAFF. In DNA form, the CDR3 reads TGTGCCAGCACCTTGAACACTGAAGCTTTCTTT.

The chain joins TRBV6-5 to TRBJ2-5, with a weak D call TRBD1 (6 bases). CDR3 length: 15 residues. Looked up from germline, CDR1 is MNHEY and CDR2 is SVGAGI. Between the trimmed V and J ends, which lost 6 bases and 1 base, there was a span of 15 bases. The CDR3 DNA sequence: TGTGCCAGCAGCAACCACGGGACACTCCAAGAGACCCAGTACTTC. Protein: CASSNHGTLQETQYF.

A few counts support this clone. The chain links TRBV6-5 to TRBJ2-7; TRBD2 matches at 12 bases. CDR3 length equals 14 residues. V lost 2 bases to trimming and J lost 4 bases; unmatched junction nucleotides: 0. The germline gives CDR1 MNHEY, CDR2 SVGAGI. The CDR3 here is CASSYGTSGYEQYF. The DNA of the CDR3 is TGTGCCAGCAGTTACGGGACTAGCGGGTACGAGCAGTACTTC.

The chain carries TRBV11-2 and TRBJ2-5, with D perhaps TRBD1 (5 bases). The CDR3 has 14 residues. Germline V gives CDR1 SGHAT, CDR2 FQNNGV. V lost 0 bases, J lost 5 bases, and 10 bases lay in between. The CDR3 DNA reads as TGTGCCAGCAGCTTAGAGGGGCAGCACGAGACCCAGTACTTC. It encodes CASSLEGQHETQYF.

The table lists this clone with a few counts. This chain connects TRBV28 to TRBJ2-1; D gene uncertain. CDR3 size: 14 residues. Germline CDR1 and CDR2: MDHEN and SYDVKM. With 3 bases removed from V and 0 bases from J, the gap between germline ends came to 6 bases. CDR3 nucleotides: TGTGCCAGCAGTTTCGGATTCTCCTACAATGAGCAGTTCTTC. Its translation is CASSFGFSYNEQFF.

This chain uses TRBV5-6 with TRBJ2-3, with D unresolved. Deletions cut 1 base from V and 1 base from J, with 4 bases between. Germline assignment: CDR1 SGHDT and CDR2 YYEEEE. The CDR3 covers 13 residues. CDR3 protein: CASSLQGTDTQYF. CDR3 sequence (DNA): TGTGCCAGCAGCTTGCAGGGCACAGATACGCAGTATTTT. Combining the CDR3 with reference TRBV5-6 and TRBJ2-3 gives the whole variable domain DAGVTQSPTHLIKTRGQQVTLRCSPKSGHDTVSWYQQALGQGPQFIFQYYEEEERQRGNFPDRFSGHQFPNYSSELNVNALLLGDSALYLCASSLQGTDTQYFGPGTRLTVL.

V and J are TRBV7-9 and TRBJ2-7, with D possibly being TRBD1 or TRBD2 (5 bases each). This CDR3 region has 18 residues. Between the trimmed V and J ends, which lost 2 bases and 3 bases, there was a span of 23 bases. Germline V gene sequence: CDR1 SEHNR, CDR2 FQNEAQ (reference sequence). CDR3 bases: TGTGCCAGCAGCTTATCGGGGCAGGGCAAGGTCATCGGCTACGAGCAGTACTTC. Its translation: CASSLSGQGKVIGYEQYF.

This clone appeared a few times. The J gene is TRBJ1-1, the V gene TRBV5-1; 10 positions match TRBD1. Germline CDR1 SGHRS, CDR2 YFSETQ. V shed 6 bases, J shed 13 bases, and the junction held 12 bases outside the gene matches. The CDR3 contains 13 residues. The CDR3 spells CASTEDRGSLDFF. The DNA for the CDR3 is TGCGCCAGCACTGAGGACAGGGGGTCTCTGGATTTCTTT.

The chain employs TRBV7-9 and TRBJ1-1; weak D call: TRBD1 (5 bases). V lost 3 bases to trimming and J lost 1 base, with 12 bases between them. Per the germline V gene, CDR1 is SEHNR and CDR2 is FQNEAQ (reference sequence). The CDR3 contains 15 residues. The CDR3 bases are TGTGCCAGCAGCTTGGGGACCTTCAAGAACACTGAAGCTTTCTTT. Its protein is CASSLGTFKNTEAFF.

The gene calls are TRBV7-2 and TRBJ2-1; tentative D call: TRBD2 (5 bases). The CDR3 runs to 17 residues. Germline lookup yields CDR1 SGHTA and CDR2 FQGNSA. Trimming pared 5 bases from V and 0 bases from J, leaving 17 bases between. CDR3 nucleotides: TGTGCCAGCAGCCGTCGTCTGACTGGGAGCTCCTACAATGAGCAGTTCTTC. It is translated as CASSRRLTGSSYNEQFF.

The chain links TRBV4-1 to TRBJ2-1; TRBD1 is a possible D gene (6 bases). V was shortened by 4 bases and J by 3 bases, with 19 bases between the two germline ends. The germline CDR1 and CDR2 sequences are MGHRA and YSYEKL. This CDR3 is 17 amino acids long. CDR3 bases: TGCGCCAGCAGCCCTGGCACGGGACAACACAACTACAATGAGCAGTTCTTC. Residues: CASSPGTGQHNYNEQFF.

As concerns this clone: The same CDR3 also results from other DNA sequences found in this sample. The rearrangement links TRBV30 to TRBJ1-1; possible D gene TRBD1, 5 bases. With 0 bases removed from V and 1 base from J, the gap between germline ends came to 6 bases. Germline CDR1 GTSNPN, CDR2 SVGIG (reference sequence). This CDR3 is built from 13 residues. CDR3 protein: CAWSVGGNTEAFF. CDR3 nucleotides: TGTGCCTGGAGTGTTGGGGGGAACACTGAAGCTTTCTTT.